The clone carrying this T cell receptor (beta chain) appeared many times. No antigen is known for it. Per the germline V gene, CDR1 is MNHNS and CDR2 is SASEGT. The CDR3 loop spans 13 amino acids. With 8 bases clipped from V and 7 bases from J, the junction kept 5 bases outside the gene matches. The data were taken from a study of T-cell reconstitution after alpha-beta-depleted transplantation in children. Study-wide results and limits: The study reportedly traced alpha-beta T cells about two months after transplant to several hundred expanded graft clones. Recipient T cells and thymic progenitors that survived gave rise to the high TCRbeta diversity observed at day 60 in some patients. Fresh T-cell production supplied most of the T-cell counts and diversity seen one year after transplant.

It was with unique molecular identifiers that the TCRbeta library was prepared. TCRdb ran MiXCR on the PCR reads and lists one entry per CDR3 protein. The table has about 100,000 distinct CDR3 sequences, 7.5% to 9.5% seen once. This sequence originates from a boy aged 2 to 10 with acute lymphoblastic leukemia, due to receive a stem cell transplant. The chain employs TRBV6-1 and TRBJ1-6, with TRBD1 identical over 7 bases. Source: PBMCs, taken before TCRalphabeta/CD19-depleted stem cell transplant. The CDR3 is CASLGQQNSPLHF. DNA of the CDR3: TGTGCCAGCTTGGGACAGCAAAATTCACCCCTCCACTTT.